Described below is a single T cell receptor (beta chain) sequence and its context. Its antigen is undetermined. Within the sample, other DNA sequences also encode this same CDR3. Germline CDR1 reads MNHNY; CDR2 reads SVGAGI (reference sequence). Trimming stripped 2 bases from V and 2 bases from J, with 7 bases between. The CDR3 contains 13 residues. The authors ran the assay at deep level. Profiled with immunoSEQ multiplex PCR; TCRdb holds only in-frame clones, not every one. The data show millions of clones, with 90% to 95% seen just once and around 0.14% held by the top ten. This record comes from a study of shared clonotypes between healthy human individuals. In the study overall: Each donor's CD8 memory used one plate, CD8 naive two, each CD4 subset three.

Whole-study findings and limits: Sharing of clonotypes among donors was expected to vary with sequencing depth.

The sequenced sample consisted of naive CD4+ T cells sorted from blood. Subset described: CD45RA+ positively selected. The genes are TRBV6-6 and TRBJ2-7; D gene ambiguous. This receptor was obtained from a man aged 18 to 30 in good health. The CDR3 DNA follows: TGTGCCAGCAGTTACGACGGAACCTACGAGCAGTACTTC. As protein: CASSYDGTYEQYF.